Sequencing of this T cell receptor beta chain was carried out in a study of shared clonotypes between healthy human individuals. Regarding the study as a whole: Compared with clonotypes that all four donors shared, non-shared clonotypes had lower generation probabilities.

Original data processing: Quality scores were absent from the junction-only immunoSEQ sequences, so filtering differed. Assay: immunoSEQ multiplex PCR; the TCRdb copy retains only in-frame clones and omits some. That table gives V, J and clone size, and the DNA gave D and trimming. The repertoire holds 1,500,000 or so clones, with just under 99% as singletons. Naive CD45RA+ and memory CD45RA-negative subsets were split from CD4+ cells. Trimming removed 1 base at V and 5 bases at J, with 2 bases between. CDR1 and CDR2 from the germline V gene are DFQATT and SNEGSKA (reference sequence). The length of the CDR3 is 11 residues. For this clone: Its antigen is undetermined. The same CDR3 arises from other DNA sequences in this sample as well.

The rearrangement joins TRBV20-1 to TRBJ1-4; D unresolved. Material for sequencing was naive CD4+ T cells sorted from blood. The subset here: CD45RA+ positively selected. The sequence derives from a man aged 25 to 45 in good health. The CDR3 loop reads CSARGNEKLFF. The CDR3 DNA is TGCAGTGCTAGAGGGAATGAAAAACTGTTTTTT.